This TCR beta chain stems from a study of control samples from healthy donors and cancer patients. Sequenced by immunoSEQ multiplex PCR; TCRdb stores in-frame clones only, minus some. The sample consists of over 60,000 clones, approximately 90% of them appearing once. Per germline, CDR1 MNHEY and CDR2 SMNVEV (reference sequence). V dropped 8 bases and J dropped 3; count of bases not matched to a gene: 6. The CDR3 sequence is 14 residues long. Sequences were obtained from PBMCs. The chain has TRBV27 and TRBJ2-1; 8 bases are shared with TRBD2. The sequence derives from a woman between 55 and 75 years old with head and neck cancer. The CDR3 sequence: CASHHSGDYNEQFF. The CDR3 region has the DNA TGTGCCAGCCACCATAGCGGGGACTACAATGAGCAGTTCTTC.